The rows below give T cell receptor beta chains drawn from one sample of a study of patients and donors after allogeneic stem cell transplantation. From the RT-PCR reads, TCRdb called clonotypes with MiXCR, one entry per CDR3 protein. The repertoire holds about 150,000 distinct CDR3 sequences, with about 36% as singletons. Sequences were obtained from blood, either unsorted or a sorted T cell fraction (not recorded which). These receptors all stem from a human donor who was either an allogeneic HSCT recipient or a stem cell or donor lymphocyte infusion donor (not recorded which). It is not recorded whose cells these are; they may come from a transplant donor. Both conserved end residues are part of each CDR3. The D gene is left open where the match is weak. Clone size is not always given. Where it is, it says once, few, many or a class for expanded clones.

j_call: TRBJ1-2
v_call: TRBV9
d_call: .
clone_size: few
cdr3_aa: CASSVAGEAHYGYTF
cdr3_nt: TGTGCCAGCAGCGTAGCCGGAGAAGCTCACTATGGCTACACCTTC

j_call: TRBJ1-6
v_call: TRBV5-1
d_call: .
clone_size: .
cdr3_aa: CASSPGPTAISFPNNSPLHF
cdr3_nt: TGCGCCAGCAGCCCGGGGCCTACGGCTATATCCTTTCCTAATAATTCACCCCTCCACTTT

j_call: TRBJ1-5
v_call: TRBV24-1
d_call: .
clone_size: few
cdr3_aa: CATSDLGGNQPQHF
cdr3_nt: TGTGCCACCAGTGATTTGGGAGGCAATCAGCCCCAGCATTTT

j_call: TRBJ1-2
v_call: TRBV9
d_call: TRBD1
clone_size: .
cdr3_aa: CASSAPTGGEDGYTF
cdr3_nt: TGTGCCAGCAGCGCCCCGACAGGGGGAGAGGATGGCTACACCTTC

j_call: TRBJ2-3
v_call: TRBV27
d_call: .
clone_size: .
cdr3_aa: CASSSHSSSPDTQYF
cdr3_nt: TGTGCCAGCAGTTCCCACTCTAGTAGCCCAGATACGCAGTATTTT

j_call: TRBJ1-4
v_call: TRBV28
d_call: TRBD1
clone_size: .
cdr3_aa: CASSLFPTPPGQGDEKLFF
cdr3_nt: TGTGCCAGCAGTTTGTTCCCAACTCCTCCGGGACAGGGGGATGAAAAACTGTTTTTT

j_call: TRBJ1-6
v_call: TRBV28
d_call: TRBD1
clone_size: few
cdr3_aa: CASSPGQVFSPLHF
cdr3_nt: TGTGCCAGCAGCCCAGGACAGGTTTTTTCACCCCTCCACTTT

j_call: TRBJ1-5
v_call: TRBV28
d_call: .
clone_size: .
cdr3_aa: CASSLSGLNQPQHF
cdr3_nt: TGTGCCAGCAGTTTATCAGGGCTCAATCAGCCCCAGCATTTT

j_call: TRBJ2-3
v_call: TRBV5-1
d_call: .
clone_size: few
cdr3_aa: CASSSPGRSTDTQYF
cdr3_nt: TGCGCCAGCAGCTCGCCGGGTCGGTCCACAGATACGCAGTATTTT

j_call: TRBJ1-3
v_call: TRBV5-1
d_call: .
clone_size: few
cdr3_aa: CASSSDYSGNTIYF
cdr3_nt: TGCGCCAGCAGCTCAGACTACTCTGGAAACACCATATATTTT

j_call: TRBJ2-1
v_call: TRBV12-3/TRBV12-4
d_call: TRBD2
clone_size: once
cdr3_aa: CASSLTAGGPNEQFF
cdr3_nt: TGTGCCAGCAGTTTGACGGCGGGGGGCCCGAATGAGCAGTTCTTC

j_call: TRBJ1-4
v_call: TRBV6-6
d_call: .
clone_size: .
cdr3_aa: CASYRVREKLFF
cdr3_nt: TGTGCCAGCTACAGGGTACGGGAAAAACTGTTTTTT

j_call: TRBJ1-2
v_call: TRBV20-1
d_call: TRBD1
clone_size: .
cdr3_aa: CSANAGDSGPLWVGYTF
cdr3_nt: TGCAGTGCTAACGCTGGGGACAGCGGTCCCTTGTGGGTGGGCTACACCTTC

j_call: TRBJ1-2
v_call: TRBV2
d_call: .
clone_size: .
cdr3_aa: CASMGVDGYTF
cdr3_nt: TGTGCCAGCATGGGGGTGGACGGCTACACCTTC

j_call: TRBJ1-6
v_call: TRBV6-6
d_call: TRBD1
clone_size: .
cdr3_aa: CASSPTGTGYNSPLHF
cdr3_nt: TGTGCCAGCAGCCCAACCGGGACAGGGTATAATTCACCCCTCCACTTT

j_call: TRBJ1-1
v_call: TRBV6-5
d_call: .
clone_size: .
cdr3_aa: CAPTSRGGNTEAFF
cdr3_nt: TGTGCCCCTACGAGTCGGGGCGGGAACACTGAAGCTTTCTTT

j_call: TRBJ2-2
v_call: TRBV12-3/TRBV12-4
d_call: .
clone_size: once
cdr3_aa: CPGPTGTGELFF
cdr3_nt: TGTCCAGGCCCGACGGGGACCGGGGAGCTGTTTTTT

j_call: TRBJ2-7
v_call: TRBV19
d_call: .
clone_size: .
cdr3_aa: CASSRGAYEQYF
cdr3_nt: TGTGCCAGTAGTCGGGGCGCTTACGAGCAGTACTTC

j_call: TRBJ1-4
v_call: TRBV24-1
d_call: .
clone_size: once
cdr3_aa: CATSEGADEKLFF
cdr3_nt: TGTGCCACCAGTGAGGGGGCGGATGAAAAACTGTTTTTT

j_call: TRBJ2-5
v_call: TRBV7-9
d_call: TRBD1
clone_size: few
cdr3_aa: CASSFLGGEETQYF
cdr3_nt: TGTGCCAGCAGCTTCCTAGGGGGCGAAGAGACCCAGTACTTC

j_call: TRBJ1-4
v_call: TRBV6-1
d_call: TRBD1
clone_size: few
cdr3_aa: CASGGQGLNEKLFF
cdr3_nt: TGTGCCAGCGGAGGACAGGGTCTTAATGAAAAACTGTTTTTT

j_call: TRBJ2-5
v_call: TRBV6-2/TRBV6-3
d_call: TRBD1
clone_size: once
cdr3_aa: CASSYRQGDRSPKETQYF
cdr3_nt: TGTGCCAGCAGTTACCGCCAAGGGGACAGGAGCCCAAAAGAGACCCAGTACTTC